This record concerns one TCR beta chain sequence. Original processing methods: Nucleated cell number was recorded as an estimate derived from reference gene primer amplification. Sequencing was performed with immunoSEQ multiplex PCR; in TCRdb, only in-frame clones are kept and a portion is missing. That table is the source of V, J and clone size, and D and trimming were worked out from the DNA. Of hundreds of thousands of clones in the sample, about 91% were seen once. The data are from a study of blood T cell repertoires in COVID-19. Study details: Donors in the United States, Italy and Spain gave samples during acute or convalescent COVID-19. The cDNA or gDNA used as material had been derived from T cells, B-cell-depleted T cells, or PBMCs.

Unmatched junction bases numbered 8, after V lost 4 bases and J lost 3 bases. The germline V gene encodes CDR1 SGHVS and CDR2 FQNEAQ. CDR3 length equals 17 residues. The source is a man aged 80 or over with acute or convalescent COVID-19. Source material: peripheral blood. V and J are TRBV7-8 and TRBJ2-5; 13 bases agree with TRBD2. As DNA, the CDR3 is TGTGCCAGCAGCTCGCATGGACTAGCGGGAGTAAAAGAGACCCAGTACTTC. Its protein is CASSSHGLAGVKETQYF.